The TCR beta chain under discussion was sequenced for a study of T cells in localized non-small cell lung cancer. Points from the study as a whole: Of the tissues analyzed, uninvolved adjacent lung showed maximal T cell clonality, greater than tumor. Investigators sequenced only a single tumor region, leaving heterogeneity possible. Among blood samples, higher T cell density accompanied longer overall survival.

Sequencing was performed with immunoSEQ multiplex PCR; in TCRdb, only in-frame clones are kept and a portion is missing. The data show about 75,000 clones, 65% to 85% seen once. Looked up from germline, CDR1 is SGDLS and CDR2 is YYNGEE. Losses at the gene ends were 2 bases for V and 5 bases for J; bases not matched to a gene: 16. This CDR3 is built from 18 residues. As concerns this clone: No antigen is known for it.

The gene calls are TRBV9 and TRBJ2-5, with 9 bases aligning to TRBD2. The receptor was isolated from a female donor over 55 with stage I lung adenocarcinoma. The sequencing used peripheral blood, collected before any cancer treatment. CDR3 loop: CASSVNPSIAGDRETQYF. The CDR3 bases are TGTGCCAGCAGCGTTAATCCCTCCATAGCGGGAGACAGGGAGACCCAGTACTTC.